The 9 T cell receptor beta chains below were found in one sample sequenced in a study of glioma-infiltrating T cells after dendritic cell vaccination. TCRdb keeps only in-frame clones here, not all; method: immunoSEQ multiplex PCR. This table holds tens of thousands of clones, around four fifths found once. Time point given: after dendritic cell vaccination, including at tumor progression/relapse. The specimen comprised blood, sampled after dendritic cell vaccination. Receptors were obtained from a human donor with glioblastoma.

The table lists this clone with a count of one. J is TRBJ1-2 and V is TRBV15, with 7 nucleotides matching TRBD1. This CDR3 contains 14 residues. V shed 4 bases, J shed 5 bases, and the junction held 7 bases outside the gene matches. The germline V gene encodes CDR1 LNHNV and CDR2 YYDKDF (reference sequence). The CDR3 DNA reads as TGTGCCACCAGCAACCCAGGGACAGATTATGGCTACACCTTC. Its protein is CATSNPGTDYGYTF. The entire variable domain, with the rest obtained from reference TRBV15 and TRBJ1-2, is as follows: DAMVIQNPRYQVTQFGKPVTLSCSQTLNHNVMYWYQQKSSQAPKLLFHYYDKDFNNEADTPDNFQSRRPNTSFCFLDIRSPGLGDTAMYLCATSNPGTDYGYTFGSGTRLTVV.

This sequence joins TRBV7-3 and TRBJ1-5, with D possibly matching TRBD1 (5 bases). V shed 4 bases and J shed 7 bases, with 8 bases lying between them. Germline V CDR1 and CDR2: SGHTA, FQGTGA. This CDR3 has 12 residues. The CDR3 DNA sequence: TGTGCCAGCAGCTCAGGGAACCAGCCCCAGCATTTT. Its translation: CASSSGNQPQHF.

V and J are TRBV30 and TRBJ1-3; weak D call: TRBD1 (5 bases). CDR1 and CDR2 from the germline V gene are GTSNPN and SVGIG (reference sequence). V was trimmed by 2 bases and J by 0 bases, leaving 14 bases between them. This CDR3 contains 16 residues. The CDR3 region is CAWSSVGASSGNTIYF. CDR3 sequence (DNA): TGTGCCTGGAGTTCTGTTGGGGCCTCCTCTGGAAACACCATATATTTT.

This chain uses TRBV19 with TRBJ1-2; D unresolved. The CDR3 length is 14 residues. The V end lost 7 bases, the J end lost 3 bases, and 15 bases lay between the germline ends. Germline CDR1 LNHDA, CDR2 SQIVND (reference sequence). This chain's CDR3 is CASNKALADYGYTF. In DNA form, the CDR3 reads TGTGCCAGTAATAAGGCCCTCGCGGACTATGGCTACACCTTC.

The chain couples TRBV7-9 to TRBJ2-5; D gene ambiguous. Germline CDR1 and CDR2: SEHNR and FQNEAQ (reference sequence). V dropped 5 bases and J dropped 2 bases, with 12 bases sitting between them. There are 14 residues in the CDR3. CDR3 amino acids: CASSDQAQQETQYF. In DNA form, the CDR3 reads TGTGCCAGCAGCGATCAGGCGCAACAAGAGACCCAGTACTTC.

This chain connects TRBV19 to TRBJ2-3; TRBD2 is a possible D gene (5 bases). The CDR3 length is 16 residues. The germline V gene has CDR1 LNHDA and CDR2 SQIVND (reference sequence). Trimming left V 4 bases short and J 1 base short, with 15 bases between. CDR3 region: CASSTPDRTRTDTQYF. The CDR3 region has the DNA TGTGCCAGTAGTACCCCAGACCGGACTCGCACAGATACGCAGTATTTT.

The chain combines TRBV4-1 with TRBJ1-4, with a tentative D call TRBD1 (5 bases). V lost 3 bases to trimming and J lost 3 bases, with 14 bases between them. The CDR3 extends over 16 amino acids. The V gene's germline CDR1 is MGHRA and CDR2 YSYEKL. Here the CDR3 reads CASSHPIRGANEKLFF. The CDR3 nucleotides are TGCGCCAGCAGCCACCCCATTCGGGGGGCTAATGAAAAACTGTTTTTT.

The CDR3 here is CASSPGFKNIQYF. The CDR3 DNA reads TGTGCCAGCAGCCCCGGTTTCAAAAACATTCAGTACTTC. V usage is TRBV7-2 and J usage is TRBJ2-4; D is ambiguous. Trimming removed 5 bases at V and 3 bases at J, with 8 bases between. Germline-derived CDR1 and CDR2 are SGHTA and FQGNSA. This CDR3 comprises 13 residues.

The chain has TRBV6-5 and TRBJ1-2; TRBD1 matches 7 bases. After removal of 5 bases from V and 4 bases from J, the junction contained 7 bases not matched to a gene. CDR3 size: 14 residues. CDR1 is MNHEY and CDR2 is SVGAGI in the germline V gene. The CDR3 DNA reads TGTGCCAGCAGTACCCGGGACAGCAGCTATGGCTACACCTTC. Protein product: CASSTRDSSYGYTF.